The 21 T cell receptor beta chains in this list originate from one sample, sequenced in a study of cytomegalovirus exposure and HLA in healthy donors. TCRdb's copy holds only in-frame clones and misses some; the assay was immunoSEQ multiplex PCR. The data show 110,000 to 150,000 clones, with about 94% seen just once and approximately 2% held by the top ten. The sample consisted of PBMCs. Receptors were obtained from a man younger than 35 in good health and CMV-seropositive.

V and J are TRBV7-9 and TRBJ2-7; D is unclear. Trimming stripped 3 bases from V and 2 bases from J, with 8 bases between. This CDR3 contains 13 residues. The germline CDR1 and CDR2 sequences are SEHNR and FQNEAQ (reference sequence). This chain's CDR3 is CASSFYSPYEQYF. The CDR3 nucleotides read TGTGCCAGCAGCTTTTACAGCCCCTACGAGCAGTACTTC.

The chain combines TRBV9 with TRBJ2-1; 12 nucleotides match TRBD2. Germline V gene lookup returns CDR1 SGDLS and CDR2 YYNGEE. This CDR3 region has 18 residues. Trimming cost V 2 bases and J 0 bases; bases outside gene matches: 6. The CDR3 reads CASSVGLAGSGSYNEQFF. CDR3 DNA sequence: TGTGCCAGCAGCGTGGGACTAGCGGGTTCCGGCTCCTACAATGAGCAGTTCTTC.

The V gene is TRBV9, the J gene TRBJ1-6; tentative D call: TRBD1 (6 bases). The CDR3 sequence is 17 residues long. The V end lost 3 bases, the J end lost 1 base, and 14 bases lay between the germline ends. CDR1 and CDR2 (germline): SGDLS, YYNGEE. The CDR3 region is CASSAQGPQSYNSPLHF. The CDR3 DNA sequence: TGTGCCAGCAGCGCCCAGGGGCCCCAATCCTATAATTCACCCCTCCACTTT.

This CDR3 reads CASSSTSGREYEQYF. The CDR3 nucleotides are TGTGCCAGCAGCTCGACTAGCGGGAGGGAGTACGAGCAGTACTTC. The V gene is TRBV7-2, the J gene TRBJ2-7, with 14 bases fitting TRBD2. Trimming took 4 bases from V and 4 from J; bases not matched to a gene: 3. This CDR3 contains 15 residues. Germline CDR1 is SGHTA and CDR2 is FQGNSA.

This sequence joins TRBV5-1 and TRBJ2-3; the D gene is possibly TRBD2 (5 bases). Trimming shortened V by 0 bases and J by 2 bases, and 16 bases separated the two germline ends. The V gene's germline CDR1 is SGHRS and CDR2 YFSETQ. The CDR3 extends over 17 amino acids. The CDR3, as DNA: TGCGCCAGCAGCTTGGGACGGCACGCGGGTGCCACAGATACGCAGTATTTT. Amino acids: CASSLGRHAGATDTQYF.

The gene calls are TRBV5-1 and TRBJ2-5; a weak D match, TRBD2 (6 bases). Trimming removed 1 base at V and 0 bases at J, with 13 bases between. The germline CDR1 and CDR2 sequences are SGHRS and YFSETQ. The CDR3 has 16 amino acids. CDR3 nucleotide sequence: TGCGCCAGCAGCTTGTGGCGGGGTGGGGACCAAGAGACCCAGTACTTC. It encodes CASSLWRGGDQETQYF.

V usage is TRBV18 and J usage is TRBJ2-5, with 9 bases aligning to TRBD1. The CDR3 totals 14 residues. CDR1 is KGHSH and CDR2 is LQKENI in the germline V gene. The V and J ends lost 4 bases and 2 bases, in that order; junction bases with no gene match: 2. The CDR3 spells CASSRGQGQETQYF. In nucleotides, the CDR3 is TGTGCCAGCTCACGGGGACAGGGACAAGAGACCCAGTACTTC.

The CDR3 protein is CASSLGVAGGREQFF. The CDR3 region has the DNA TGTGCCAGCAGCTTGGGGGTAGCGGGAGGGCGAGAGCAGTTCTTC. V usage is TRBV5-5 and J usage is TRBJ2-1; 11 bases are a match to TRBD2. CDR1 and CDR2 from the germline V gene are SGHKS and YYEKEE (reference sequence). The CDR3 covers 15 residues. The V segment lost 0 bases and the J segment 10 bases; nucleotides outside the gene matches: 6.

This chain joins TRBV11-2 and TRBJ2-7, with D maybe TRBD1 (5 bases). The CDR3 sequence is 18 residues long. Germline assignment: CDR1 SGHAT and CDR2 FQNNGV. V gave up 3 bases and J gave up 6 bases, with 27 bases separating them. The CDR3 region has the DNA TGTGCCAGCAGCTTGGTATTCGTAGGGGCGGAGAGACTGGTCGAGCAGTACTTC. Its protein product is CASSLVFVGAERLVEQYF.

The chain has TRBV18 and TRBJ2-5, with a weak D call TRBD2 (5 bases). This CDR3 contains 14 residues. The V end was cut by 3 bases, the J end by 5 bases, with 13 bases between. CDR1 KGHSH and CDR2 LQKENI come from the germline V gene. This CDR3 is CASSPLPGWETQYF. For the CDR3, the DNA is TGTGCCAGCTCACCCCTCCCGGGATGGGAGACCCAGTACTTC. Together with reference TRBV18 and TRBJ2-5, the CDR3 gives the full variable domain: NAGVMQNPRHLVRRRGQEARLRCSPMKGHSHVYWYRQLPEEGLKFMVYLQKENIIDESGMPKERFSAEFPKEGPSILRIQQVVRGDSAAYFCASSPLPGWETQYFGPGTRLLVL.

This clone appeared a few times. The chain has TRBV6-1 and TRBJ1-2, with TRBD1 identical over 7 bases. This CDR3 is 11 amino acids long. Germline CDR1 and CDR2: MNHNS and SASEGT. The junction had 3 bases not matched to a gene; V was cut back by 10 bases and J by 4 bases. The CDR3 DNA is TGTGCCATACAGGGGATCTATGGCTACACCTTC. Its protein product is CAIQGIYGYTF.

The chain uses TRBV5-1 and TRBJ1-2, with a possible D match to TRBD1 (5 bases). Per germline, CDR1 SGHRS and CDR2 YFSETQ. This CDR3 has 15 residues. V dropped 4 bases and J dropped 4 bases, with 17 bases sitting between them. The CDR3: CASSLGDSNGYGYTF. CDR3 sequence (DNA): TGCGCCAGCAGCCTGGGAGACAGTAACGGCTATGGCTACACCTTC.

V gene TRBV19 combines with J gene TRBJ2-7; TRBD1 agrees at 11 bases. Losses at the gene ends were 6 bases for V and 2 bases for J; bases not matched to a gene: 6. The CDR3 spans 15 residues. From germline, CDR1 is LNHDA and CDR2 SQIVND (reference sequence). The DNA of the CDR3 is TGTGCCAGTAGCAATCCGGGACAGGGGGCCTACGAGCAGTACTTC. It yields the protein CASSNPGQGAYEQYF. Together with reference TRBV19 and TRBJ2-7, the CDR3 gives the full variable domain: DGGITQSPKYLFRKEGQNVTLSCEQNLNHDAMYWYRQDPGQGLRLIYYSQIVNDFQKGDIAEGYSVSREKKESFPLTVTSAQKNPTAFYLCASSNPGQGAYEQYFGPGTRLTVT.

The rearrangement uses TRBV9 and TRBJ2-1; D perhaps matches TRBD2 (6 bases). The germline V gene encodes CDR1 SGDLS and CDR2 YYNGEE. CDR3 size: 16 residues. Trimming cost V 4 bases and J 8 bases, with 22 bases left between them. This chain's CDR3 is CASSSRGGAPRDEQFF. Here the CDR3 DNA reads TGTGCCAGCAGCTCAAGGGGCGGGGCCCCGCGAGATGAGCAGTTCTTC.

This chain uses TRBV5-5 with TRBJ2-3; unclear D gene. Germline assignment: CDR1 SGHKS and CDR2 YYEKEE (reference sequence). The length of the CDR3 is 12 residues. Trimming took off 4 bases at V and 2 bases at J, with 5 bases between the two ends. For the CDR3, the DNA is TGTGCCAGCAGCCCTACCACAGATACGCAGTATTTT. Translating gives CASSPTTDTQYF.

The CDR3 region has the DNA TGTGCCAGCAGTTTATCGAGACAGGGTTTCGATGAGCAGTTCTTC. Amino acid sequence: CASSLSRQGFDEQFF. V usage is TRBV27 and J usage is TRBJ2-1; 7 bases agree with TRBD1. J gave up 8 bases and V 0 bases, and 7 bases lay outside the gene matches. This CDR3 has 15 residues. Germline lookup yields CDR1 MNHEY and CDR2 SMNVEV (reference sequence).

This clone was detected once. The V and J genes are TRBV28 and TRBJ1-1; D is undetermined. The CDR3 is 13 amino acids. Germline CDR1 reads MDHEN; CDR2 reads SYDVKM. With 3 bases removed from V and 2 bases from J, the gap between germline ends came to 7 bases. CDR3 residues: CASSLRANTEAFF. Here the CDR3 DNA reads TGTGCCAGCAGTTTGAGAGCCAACACTGAAGCTTTCTTT.

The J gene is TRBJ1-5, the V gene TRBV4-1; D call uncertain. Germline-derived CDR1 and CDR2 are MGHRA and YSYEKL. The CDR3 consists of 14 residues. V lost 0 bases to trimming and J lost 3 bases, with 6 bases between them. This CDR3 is CASSQDLSNQPQHF. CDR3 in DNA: TGCGCCAGCAGCCAAGATCTGTCCAATCAGCCCCAGCATTTT.

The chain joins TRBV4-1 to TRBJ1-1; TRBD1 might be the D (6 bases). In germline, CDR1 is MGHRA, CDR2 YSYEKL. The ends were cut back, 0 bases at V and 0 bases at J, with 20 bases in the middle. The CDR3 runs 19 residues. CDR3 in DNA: TGCGCCAGCAGCCAAGAAATCTTCAGGGGTACCCCCATGAACACTGAAGCTTTCTTT. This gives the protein CASSQEIFRGTPMNTEAFF.

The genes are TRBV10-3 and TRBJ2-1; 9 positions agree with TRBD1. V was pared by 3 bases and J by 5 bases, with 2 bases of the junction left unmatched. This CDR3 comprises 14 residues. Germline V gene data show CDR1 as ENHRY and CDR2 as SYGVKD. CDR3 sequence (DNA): TGTGCCATCAGTGATAGGACAGGGGACAATGAGCAGTTCTTC. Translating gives CAISDRTGDNEQFF.

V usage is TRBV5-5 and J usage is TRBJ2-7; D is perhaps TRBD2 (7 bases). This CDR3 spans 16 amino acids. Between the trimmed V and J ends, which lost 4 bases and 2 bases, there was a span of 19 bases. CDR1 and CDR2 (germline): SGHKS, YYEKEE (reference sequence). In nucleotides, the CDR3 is TGTGCCAGCAGCGGTAGCTTCGGGGGGCCCCCCTACGAGCAGTACTTC. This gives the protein CASSGSFGGPPYEQYF.